A single sample gave rise to the 18 T cell receptor beta chains below, sequenced in a study of cytomegalovirus exposure and HLA in healthy donors. This PCR relied on a set of 60 Vbeta primers and 13 Jbeta primers. TCRdb's copy holds only in-frame clones and misses some; the assay was immunoSEQ multiplex PCR. This repertoire includes 150,000 to 200,000 clones. Sequencing was performed on PBMCs. These receptors were taken from a woman between 18 and 29 years old in good health and CMV-seropositive.

The chain employs TRBV6-4 and TRBJ1-4; 8 bases fit TRBD1. The CDR3 has 15 amino acids. V shed 4 bases and J 5 bases; nucleotides not matched to a gene: 6. Germline CDR1 and CDR2: MRHNA and SNTAGT. The chain's CDR3 is CASSAGGAGNEKLFF. CDR3 DNA sequence: TGTGCCAGCAGTGCAGGGGGCGCTGGAAATGAAAAACTGTTTTTT.

The V call is TRBV27, the J call TRBJ1-2; 7 bases are shared with TRBD1. The length of the CDR3 is 14 residues. From germline, CDR1 is MNHEY and CDR2 SMNVEV (reference sequence). V lost 5 bases, J lost 4 bases, and 7 bases stayed unmatched. CDR3 in DNA: TGTGCCAGCAGTAGTAGGGACAGCGGCTATGGCTACACCTTC. It specifies CASSSRDSGYGYTF.

J is TRBJ2-5 and V is TRBV7-2; D remains ambiguous. The CDR3 has 12 residues. CDR1 SGHTA and CDR2 FQGNSA come from the germline V gene. V was cut by 1 base and J by 6 bases, with 6 bases left in between. CDR3 protein: CASSLVAQTQYF. DNA for the CDR3: TGTGCCAGCAGCTTAGTAGCACAGACCCAGTACTTC.

The V gene is TRBV6-5, the J gene TRBJ2-1; TRBD2 might be the D (6 bases). Germline V CDR1 and CDR2: MNHEY, SVGAGI. The V and J ends lost 6 bases and 8 bases respectively, with 17 bases between them. The CDR3 loop spans 14 amino acids. The CDR3 coding sequence is TGTGCCAGCAGAAAGGGGAGGATTAGCGATGAGCAGTTCTTC. It translates to CASRKGRISDEQFF.

The rearrangement uses TRBV18 and TRBJ2-7, with D perhaps TRBD1 (6 bases). Trimming left V 6 bases short and J 2 bases short, with 14 bases between. Germline assignment: CDR1 KGHSH and CDR2 LQKENI. This CDR3 is built from 14 residues. The CDR3 nucleotides are TGTGCCAGCTCGCTAACCCGGGACACCTACGAGCAGTACTTC. This encodes CASSLTRDTYEQYF.

A note on this clone: This sample includes further DNA sequences coding for the same CDR3. The chain links TRBV6-5 to TRBJ1-2, with 8 bases identical to TRBD1. Germline V gives CDR1 MNHEY, CDR2 SVGAGI. The CDR3 is 15 amino acids. Germline trimming cut 0 bases from V and 3 bases from J; bases unmatched to any gene: 3. This CDR3 reads CASSYSTGGDYGYTF. CDR3 bases: TGTGCCAGCAGTTACTCAACAGGGGGGGACTATGGCTACACCTTC.

The chain combines TRBV5-6 with TRBJ1-5; D perhaps matches TRBD1 (5 bases). Trimming removed 4 bases at V and 7 bases at J, with 15 bases between. The germline V gene has CDR1 SGHDT and CDR2 YYEEEE. The CDR3 consists of 14 residues. The CDR3 spells CASSGSTGDQPQHF. The CDR3 nucleotides are TGTGCCAGCAGCGGATCAACAGGAGACCAGCCCCAGCATTTT.

V usage is TRBV5-8 and J usage is TRBJ1-1; possibly TRBD1 for D (5 bases). CDR1 and CDR2 (germline): SGHTS, YDEGEE. V lost 6 bases and J 0 bases, leaving 12 bases between the germline ends. The CDR3 length is 14 residues. CDR3 DNA: TGTGCCAGCAACTTTGACAGAGTGAACACTGAAGCTTTCTTT. Protein product: CASNFDRVNTEAFF. The variable domain in full, with the rest retrieved from reference TRBV5-8 and TRBJ1-1, is EAGVTQSPTHLIKTRGQQATLRCSPISGHTSVYWYQQALGLGLQFLLWYDEGEERNRGNFPPRFSGRQFPNYSSELNVNALELEDSALYLCASNFDRVNTEAFFGQGTRLTVV.

The chain couples TRBV5-1 to TRBJ2-2; a weak D match, TRBD2 (5 bases). Germline CDR1 SGHRS, CDR2 YFSETQ. This CDR3 region has 16 residues. The germline V and J ends were trimmed by 4 bases and 3 bases, with 16 bases remaining between them. CDR3 sequence reads: CASSTGRGLDTGELFF. The CDR3 DNA reads as TGCGCCAGCAGCACTGGACGGGGTTTGGACACCGGGGAGCTGTTTTTT.

The chain employs TRBV6-5 and TRBJ2-1; D possibly corresponds to TRBD1 (6 bases). Per the germline V gene, CDR1 is MNHEY and CDR2 is SVGAGI. Trimming took off 5 bases at V and 7 bases at J, with 9 bases between the two ends. CDR3 size: 12 residues. The CDR3 sequence: CASSTRGNEQFF. The CDR3 DNA is TGTGCCAGCAGTACCAGGGGTAATGAGCAGTTCTTC.

The rearrangement uses TRBV9 and TRBJ2-7, with a possible D match to TRBD1 (5 bases). In germline, CDR1 is SGDLS, CDR2 YYNGEE. The length of the CDR3 is 14 residues. Trimming cost V 1 base and J 6 bases, with 14 bases left between them. The CDR3 DNA is TGTGCCAGCAGCGTAAACCAGGGAACGGGCGAGCAGTACTTC. Amino acid sequence: CASSVNQGTGEQYF.

CDR3 bases: TGTGCCACCAGCAGAGATCTCGGGGGTGACAATGAGCAGTTCTTC. The encoded protein is CATSRDLGGDNEQFF. The chain employs TRBV15 and TRBJ2-1; the D gene is possibly TRBD2 (6 bases). Per germline, CDR1 LNHNV and CDR2 YYDKDF (reference sequence). Trimming removed 0 bases at V and 5 bases at J, with 11 bases between. This CDR3 contains 15 residues. Full variable domain (missing parts from reference TRBV15 and TRBJ2-1): DAMVIQNPRYQVTQFGKPVTLSCSQTLNHNVMYWYQQKSSQAPKLLFHYYDKDFNNEADTPDNFQSRRPNTSFCFLDIRSPGLGDTAMYLCATSRDLGGDNEQFFGPGTRLTVL.

The genes are TRBV6-4 and TRBJ2-4; 8 bases match TRBD2. The CDR3 consists of 15 residues. Per the germline V gene, CDR1 is MRHNA and CDR2 is SNTAGT. Trimming took 4 bases from V and 5 from J; bases not matched to a gene: 7. The CDR3 sequence: CASSAFSGVENIQYF. The DNA for the CDR3 is TGTGCCAGCAGTGCCTTTAGCGGGGTGGAAAACATTCAGTACTTC.

The chain recombines TRBV6-5 with TRBJ1-1, with no clear D. From germline, CDR1 is MNHEY and CDR2 SVGAGI. The CDR3 runs to 13 residues. Trimming removed 5 bases from V and 0 bases from J, with 7 bases in between. CDR3 in DNA: TGTGCCAGCAGTATGGCGGTGAACACTGAAGCTTTCTTT. It encodes CASSMAVNTEAFF.

V usage is TRBV14 and J usage is TRBJ2-3; 9 bases line up with TRBD2. The ends lost 3 bases at V and 3 bases at J; junction bases unmatched: 7. Germline V gene data show CDR1 as SGHDN and CDR2 as FVKESK. The CDR3 has 16 residues. This CDR3 reads CASSQLPGLATDTQYF. The CDR3 DNA reads as TGTGCCAGCAGCCAGCTACCGGGACTAGCAACAGATACGCAGTATTTT.

This rearrangement joins TRBV21-1 to TRBJ2-7; the D call in the table, TRBD1, was not verified against the DNA. TRBV21-1 is a pseudogene locus. CDR3 length equals 16 residues. The CDR3 spells CASSKGPGQGTYEQYF. The CDR3 nucleotides read TGTGCCAGCAGCAAAGGGCCGGGACAGGGAACCTACGAGCAGTACTTC.

The J gene is TRBJ2-1, the V gene TRBV7-9; D is possibly TRBD1 (6 bases). CDR3 length: 13 amino acids. V was cut by 1 base and J by 9 bases, with 10 bases left in between. The germline CDR1 and CDR2 sequences are SEHNR and FQNEAQ (reference sequence). The DNA for the CDR3 is TGTGCCAGCAGCTTAGGGCAGGGGTTTGAGCAGTTCTTC. Amino acids: CASSLGQGFEQFF.

This sequence joins TRBV6-1 and TRBJ2-1, with a tentative D call TRBD2 (6 bases). CDR1 is MNHNS, CDR2 SASEGT, per germline. Trimming took off 2 bases at V and 9 bases at J, with 20 bases between the two ends. The CDR3 length is 16 residues. The CDR3 nucleotides read TGTGCCAGCAGTGAACAAAGGACTACGCATACCGGTGAGCAGTTCTTC. It is translated as CASSEQRTTHTGEQFF.